The T cell receptor (beta chain) described here comes from a study of metastatic and nonmetastatic thyroid tumors (dated by TCRdb to the early 2020s). The study in broad terms: Repertoires from peripheral blood and from tumor or nodule tissue samples of malignant and benign thyroid patients were compared. Overall study outcomes, separate from this receptor: In both blood and tumor samples, TCR beta diversity was reported to be significantly higher in malignant tumors than in benign nodules.

CDR1 and CDR2, looked up from the germline V gene, are KGHDR and SFDVKD. Counted from cysteine to phenylalanine, this CDR3 has 17 amino acids. The entry retains the CDR3 DNA only, 51 bases that are in frame from base 1. Concerning this clone itself: The clone's antigen remains unknown. At one end the junction does not follow the germline gene, possibly because of a read error. Different DNA sequences within this sample yield the same CDR3.

None of the patients had been given any treatment before thyroid surgery. Using T-cell receptor beta sequencing, the study looked back at clinical samples from patients collected from about 2011 to 2018. The library relied on PCR. Sequencing was performed on an Illumina HiSeq 4000. High-throughput sequencing was used to profile the TCR beta-chain CDR3 region of each patient. The paper's processing steps were these. CDR3 differences across clinicopathological groups were used to build a classifier for discriminating distant-metastatic papillary thyroid cancer patients. Repertoire diversity was assessed with the Shannon index, and tumor-blood repertoire similarity with the Morisita-Horn index. The public reads were quality trimmed at Q25 with fastp and then assembled into clones with MiXCR by TCRdb, keeping productive beta chains. TCRdb's processing, not the study's, gives the V and J calls here. The sample table holds some 22,000 clones, of which approximately 23% were seen once. The top ten hold roughly 12% of the sample.

The rearranged chain carries TRBV24-1 and TRBJ1-2; a tentative D call is TRBD1 (6 bases match). This TCR was sampled from a female donor with papillary thyroid cancer or a benign thyroid nodule (not recorded which). Some clones in this sample may be carry-over from other donors' samples. Material for sequencing was tumor tissue. The CDR3 protein: CATSDRRDTSSGYGYTF. The nucleotide sequence reads TGTGCCACCAGTGACAGGAGGGACACGAGCTCCGGCTATGGCTATACCTTC.